The 8 T cell receptor beta chains given below trace back to one sample, sequenced in a study of blood T cell repertoires in COVID-19. The table came from immunoSEQ multiplex PCR; TCRdb's copy has only in-frame clones and leaves some out. The data contain about 310,000 clones, about 85% of them singletons. Sequencing was performed on PBMCs or T cells enriched from blood (not recorded which). These TCRs come from a woman aged 25-40 years who had been exposed to COVID-19.

CDR3 protein: CASSGTGSQPQHF. The CDR3 nucleotides are TGTGCCAGCAGTGGGACAGGGAGTCAGCCCCAGCATTTT. This chain connects TRBV25-1 to TRBJ1-5, with 8 bases identical to TRBD1. V gave up 4 bases and J gave up 6 bases; unmatched junction bases: 2. Per germline, CDR1 MGHDK and CDR2 SYGVNS. This CDR3 contains 13 residues.

This rearrangement joins TRBV3-1 (or the pseudogene TRBV3-2) to TRBJ2-5; TRBD2 agrees at 7 bases. CDR1 LGHDT and CDR2 YNNKEL come from the germline V gene (reference sequence). V trimming: 2 bases; J trimming: 5 bases; junction bases outside the gene matches: 5. The CDR3 is made up of 14 amino acids. CDR3 nucleotide sequence: TGTGCCAGCAGCCAATCCGGGGGAGGGGAGACCCAGTACTTC. This codes for CASSQSGGGETQYF.

This clone appeared a single time. The gene calls are TRBV30 and TRBJ2-5; maybe TRBD2 (5 bases). Trimming shortened V by 4 bases and J by 2 bases, and 11 bases separated the two germline ends. Germline V lookup: CDR1 GTSNPN, CDR2 SVGIG (reference sequence). The CDR3 loop spans 13 amino acids. The CDR3 sequence: CAWTRTFQETQYF. DNA for the CDR3: TGTGCCTGGACTCGGACTTTTCAAGAGACCCAGTACTTC.

In this sample, this clone turned up once. The genes are TRBV4-3 and TRBJ2-7; D may be TRBD1 (5 bases). The V end lost 0 bases, the J end lost 5 bases, and 20 bases lay between the germline ends. The germline gives CDR1 LGHNA, CDR2 YSLEER. The CDR3 contains 17 residues. CDR3 in DNA: TGCGCCAGCAGCCAAGAAGTCTCAGGGCTAGTGGGTAACGAGCAGTACTTC. Translating it yields CASSQEVSGLVGNEQYF.

The chain recombines TRBV7-3 with TRBJ1-5; maybe TRBD1 (5 bases). With 5 bases removed from V and 4 bases from J, the gap between germline ends came to 18 bases. The CDR3 spans 16 residues. Germline lookup yields CDR1 SGHTA and CDR2 FQGTGA. CDR3 nucleotide sequence: TGTGCCAGCAGCCCGGGGTGGCAGGGAGGTAATCAGCCCCAGCATTTT. Amino acid sequence: CASSPGWQGGNQPQHF.

V is TRBV4-1 and J is TRBJ1-1; TRBD1 is a possible D gene (5 bases). Trimming took 1 base from V and 1 from J, leaving 13 bases between them. The CDR3 has 16 amino acids. Germline CDR1 MGHRA, CDR2 YSYEKL. DNA of the CDR3: TGCGCCAGCAGCCAAGTCCCAGCGGGACGGAACACTGAAGCTTTCTTT. Its translation is CASSQVPAGRNTEAFF.

The rearrangement links TRBV7-3 to TRBJ1-2, with D hard to call. This CDR3 contains 15 residues. Trimming removed 6 bases from V and 1 base from J, with 15 bases in between. The germline V gene encodes CDR1 SGHTA and CDR2 FQGTGA. This chain's CDR3 is CASRLYMTINYGYTF. The CDR3 nucleotides are TGTGCCAGCAGATTATATATGACAATTAACTATGGCTACACCTTC. Combining the CDR3 with reference TRBV7-3 and TRBJ1-2 gives the whole variable domain GAGVSQTPSNKVTEKGKYVELRCDPISGHTALYWYRQSLGQGPEFLIYFQGTGAADDSGLPNDRFFAVRPEGSVSTLKIQRTERGDSAVYLCASRLYMTINYGYTFGSGTRLTVV.

The chain couples TRBV6-5 to TRBJ2-5, with 8 bases that match TRBD1. Trimming at V came to 5 bases and at J to 4 bases, leaving 6 bases not matched to a gene. Germline CDR1 reads MNHEY; CDR2 reads SVGAGI. The CDR3 runs to 14 residues. In nucleotides, the CDR3 is TGTGCCAGCAGTCCAGGGGGCCGGAGAGAGACCCAGTACTTC. Translated, it gives CASSPGGRRETQYF.